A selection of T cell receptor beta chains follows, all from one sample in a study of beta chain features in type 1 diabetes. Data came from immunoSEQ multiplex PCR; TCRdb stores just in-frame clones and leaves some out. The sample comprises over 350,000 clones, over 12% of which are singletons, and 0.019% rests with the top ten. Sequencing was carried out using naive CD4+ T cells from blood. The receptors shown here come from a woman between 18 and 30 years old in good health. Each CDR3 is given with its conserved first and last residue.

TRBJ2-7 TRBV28 CASSGPFGYEQYF
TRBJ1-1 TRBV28 CASSLAPEAFF
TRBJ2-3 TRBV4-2 CASSLTSGRADRTDTQYF
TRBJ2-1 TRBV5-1 CASRGLAGPTGYNEQFF
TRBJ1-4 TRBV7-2 CASSLVVGALGEKLFF
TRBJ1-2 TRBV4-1 CASSPGDGYGYTF
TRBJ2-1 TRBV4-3 CASSQDRSGSSYNEQFF
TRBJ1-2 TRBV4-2 CASSRETRTGNYGYTF
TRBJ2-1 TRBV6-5 CASSSSGLWNEQFF
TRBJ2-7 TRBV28 CASSPTSGRTYEQYF
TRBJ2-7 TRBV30 CAWSHPLAGVISHEQYF
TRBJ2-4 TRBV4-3 CASSHTLAGGAKNIQYF
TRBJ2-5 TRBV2 CASSSAEGQETQYF
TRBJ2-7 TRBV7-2 CASSLAPGTSGSYEQYF
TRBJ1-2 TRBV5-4 CASRGQGDGYTF